The T cell receptor beta chain under discussion was sequenced for a study of vaccination effects on CD4 cells after COVID-19. Study context: Viral peptide pools were used in the ViraFEST assay to expand antigen-specific CD4+ T cells, and sequencing came afterward. Every participant took two doses of the BNT162b2 or mRNA-1273 vaccine. Cultures of about 2 million PBMC per well contained about 10 IU/ml IL-2 plus 10 ug/ml peptides.

V lost 2 bases to trimming and J lost 4 bases; unmatched junction nucleotides: 7. The CDR3 sequence is 15 residues long. The germline V gene encodes CDR1 GTSNPN and CDR2 SVGIG (reference sequence). Isolating CD4+ T cells followed approximately nine days of culture. All vaccine recipients tested negative for nucleocapsid antibodies and had never contracted SARS-CoV-2 infection. TCRdb's table, derived via immunoSEQ multiplex PCR, lists solely in-frame clones and lacks some. The table records 30,000 or so clones, roughly 70% of them present only once. This clone was observed a handful of times. No antigen is known for it.

Specimen: CD4+ T cells from PBMCs cultured without peptide, collected before COVID-19 vaccination. The clonotype comes from a human donor who received a COVID-19 vaccine. The chain uses TRBV30 and TRBJ1-4; the match to TRBD1 covers 7 bases. CDR3 in amino acids: CAWSRKGQLNEKLFF. CDR3 in DNA: TGTGCCTGGAGTCGGAAGGGACAGCTTAATGAAAAACTGTTTTTT.